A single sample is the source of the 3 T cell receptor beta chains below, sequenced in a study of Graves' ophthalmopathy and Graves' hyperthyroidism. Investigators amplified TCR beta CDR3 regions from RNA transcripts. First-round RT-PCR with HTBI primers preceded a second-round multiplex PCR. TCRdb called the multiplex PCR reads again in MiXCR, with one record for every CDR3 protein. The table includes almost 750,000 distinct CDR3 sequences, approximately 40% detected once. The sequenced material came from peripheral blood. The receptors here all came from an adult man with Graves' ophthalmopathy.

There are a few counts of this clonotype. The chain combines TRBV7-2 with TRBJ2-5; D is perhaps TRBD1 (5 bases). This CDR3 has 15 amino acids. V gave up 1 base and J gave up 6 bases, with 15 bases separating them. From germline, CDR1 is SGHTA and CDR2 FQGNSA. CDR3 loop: CASSLDVAGSKTQYF. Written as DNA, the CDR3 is TGTGCCAGCAGCTTAGATGTTGCAGGGTCAAAGACCCAGTACTTC. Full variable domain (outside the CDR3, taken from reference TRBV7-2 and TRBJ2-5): GAGVSQSPSNKVTEKGKDVELRCDPISGHTALYWYRQSLGQGLEFLIYFQGNSAPDKSGLPSDRFSAERTGGSVSTLTIQRTQQEDSAVYLCASSLDVAGSKTQYFGPGTRLLVL.

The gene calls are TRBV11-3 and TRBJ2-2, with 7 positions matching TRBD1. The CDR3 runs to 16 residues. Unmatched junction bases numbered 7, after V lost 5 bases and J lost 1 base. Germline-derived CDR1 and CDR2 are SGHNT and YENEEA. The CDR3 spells CASSRDSSENTGELFF. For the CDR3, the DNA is TGTGCCAGCAGCCGGGACAGCAGTGAGAACACCGGGGAGCTGTTTTTT.

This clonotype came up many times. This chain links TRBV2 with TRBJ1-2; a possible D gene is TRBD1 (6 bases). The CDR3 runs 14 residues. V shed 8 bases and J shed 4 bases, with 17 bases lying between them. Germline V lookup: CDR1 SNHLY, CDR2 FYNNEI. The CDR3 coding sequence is TGTGCCAGCGTCCCAGGGGTAGTGGGCTATGGCTACACCTTC. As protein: CASVPGVVGYGYTF.